This T cell receptor (beta chain) is drawn from a study of PD-1 blockade in mismatch repair-deficient tumors. Study as a whole: Enrolled about 2013-2017, patients had progressing, pretreated mismatch repair-deficient cancers of 12 to 13 types.

Only in-frame clones appear in the TCRdb table, and some are missing; sequencing was by immunoSEQ multiplex PCR. The table lists over 75,000 clones, 81% of them singletons, with 2.6% in the top ten. Every patient had mismatch repair deficiency by PCR or immunohistochemistry. TCRs were sequenced from a few patients responding to pembrolizumab. Sequences were derived from peripheral blood, sampled 12 weeks after starting pembrolizumab. The receptor comes from an adult with mismatch repair-deficient cancer.

This CDR3 is CASSHALGQSYEQYF. The CDR3 region has the DNA TGTGCCAGCAGCCACGCCTTGGGACAGTCCTACGAGCAGTACTTC. The chain carries TRBV6-1 and TRBJ2-7; TRBD1 matches at 7 bases. The CDR3 has 15 amino acids. Trimming removed 6 bases from V and 1 base from J; junction bases left unmatched: 9. The germline gives CDR1 MNHNS, CDR2 SASEGT.